A single sample is the source of the 32 T cell receptor beta chains below, sequenced in a study of T-cell reconstitution after alpha-beta-depleted transplantation in children. The library targeted TCRbeta and was prepared with unique molecular identifiers. A single record per CDR3 protein comes from TCRdb applying MiXCR to the PCR reads. The data show some 460,000 distinct CDR3 sequences, around 15% seen once. Sequenced here: PBMCs, mostly from graft donor cells, sampled 360 days after TCRalphabeta/CD19-depleted stem cell transplant. These receptors were collected from a boy under three years old who had a stem cell transplant for Wiskott-Aldrich syndrome, so the T cells may come from the graft donor.

This chain connects TRBV2 to TRBJ1-5; D is ambiguous. The V gene's germline CDR1 is SNHLY and CDR2 FYNNEI. There are 12 residues in the CDR3. V lost 2 bases and J 6 bases, leaving 5 bases between the germline ends. For the CDR3, the DNA is TGTGCCAGCAGTGAATATGTTCAGCCCCAGCATTTT. This translates into CASSEYVQPQHF.

This clonotype has just a few counts. The CDR3 sequence: CASNGVRIQYF. The CDR3, as DNA: TGTGCCAGCAATGGGGTCCGAATTCAGTACTTC. This chain joins TRBV2 and TRBJ2-4; unclear D gene. The CDR3 is made up of 11 amino acids. Trimming stripped 7 bases from V and 10 bases from J, with 11 bases between. Germline V CDR1 and CDR2: SNHLY, FYNNEI.

The chain employs TRBV2 and TRBJ2-1; 12 nucleotides line up with TRBD2. Germline values: CDR1 SNHLY, CDR2 FYNNEI. J was trimmed by 6 bases and V by 5 bases; bases with no gene match: 14. The CDR3 spans 18 residues. The CDR3 spells CASSSYGGLAGSLNEQFF. Written as DNA, the CDR3 is TGTGCCAGCAGTTCCTACGGGGGACTAGCGGGCTCCCTCAATGAGCAGTTCTTC.

This clonotype has a handful of counts. The chain recombines TRBV10-2 with TRBJ2-3, with TRBD2 matching 9 bases. The CDR3 is 16 amino acids. V was clipped by 8 bases and J by 4 bases; unmatched bases: 13. Germline values: CDR1 WSHSY, CDR2 SAAADI. CDR3 coding DNA: TGCGCCAGCCGCCCTAGCGGGGACCCCCAAGCAGATACGCAGTATTTT. Translating gives CASRPSGDPQADTQYF.

This clonotype turned up a few times. This sequence joins TRBV3-1 and TRBJ2-4; D call uncertain. The CDR3 has 16 residues. Germline V gene data show CDR1 as LGHDT and CDR2 as YNNKEL (reference sequence). V lost 4 bases and J lost 7, with 20 bases in between. The CDR3 bases are TGTGCCAGCAGCCCAACGATGGAGCACCGGTGGAACATTCAGTACTTC. Translation: CASSPTMEHRWNIQYF.

The chain employs TRBV12-3 or TRBV12-4 and TRBJ2-1, with D possibly being TRBD2 (5 bases). V lost 5 bases, J lost 6 bases, and 14 bases lay in between. The CDR3 covers 14 residues. CDR3: CASSRDLAFNEQFF. The CDR3 DNA reads TGTGCCAGCAGTAGAGACTTAGCGTTCAATGAGCAGTTCTTC.

There are a few counts of this clonotype. The chain links TRBV15 to TRBJ1-6; D call uncertain. V lost 1 base and J 4 bases, leaving 8 bases between the germline ends. The CDR3 covers 15 residues. Germline V gene sequence: CDR1 LNHNV, CDR2 YYDKDF (reference sequence). CDR3 nucleotide sequence: TGTGCCACCAGCAGAGGGGTACCTTATAATTCACCCCTCCACTTT. The encoded protein is CATSRGVPYNSPLHF.

This clonotype showed up just a few times. The rearrangement joins TRBV6-5 to TRBJ1-4; 8 bases align to TRBD1. V trimming: 2 bases; J trimming: 0 bases; junction bases outside the gene matches: 5. The CDR3 is 17 amino acids. Germline V gene sequence: CDR1 MNHEY, CDR2 SVGAGI. In nucleotides, the CDR3 is TGTGCCAGCAGTTACCATAGGACAGGGACAACTAATGAAAAACTGTTTTTT. It specifies CASSYHRTGTTNEKLFF.

This clonotype was counted only a few times. The gene calls are TRBV5-1 and TRBJ2-2, with D perhaps matching TRBD1 or TRBD2 (6 bases each). The CDR3 is 16 amino acids. V gave up 1 base and J gave up 4 bases, with 14 bases separating them. Germline V lookup: CDR1 SGHRS, CDR2 YFSETQ. The DNA of the CDR3 is TGCGCCAGCAGCTTGTCACGGGGGCAGGGCACCGGGGAGCTGTTTTTT. Its translation is CASSLSRGQGTGELFF.

The chain combines TRBV18 with TRBJ2-6; 10 positions match TRBD1. V lost 6 bases and J lost 4; bases outside the gene matches: 9. Per the germline V gene, CDR1 is KGHSH and CDR2 is LQKENI. This CDR3 contains 17 residues. The CDR3 protein is CASSRRQGARGANVLTF. The CDR3 bases are TGTGCCAGCTCTCGACGACAGGGGGCGCGGGGGGCCAACGTCCTGACTTTC.

This clonotype has just a few counts. DNA of the CDR3: TGTGCCAGCAGCTCGGGACATCAAGAGACCCAGTACTTC. Translation: CASSSGHQETQYF. This chain links TRBV7-9 with TRBJ2-5; tentatively, D is TRBD1 (6 bases). The V end lost 4 bases, the J end lost 2 bases, and 8 bases lay between the germline ends. There are 13 residues in the CDR3. CDR1 and CDR2 from the germline V gene are SEHNR and FQNEAQ (reference sequence).

The rearrangement uses TRBV15 and TRBJ1-6; weak D call: TRBD1 (5 bases). CDR3 size: 15 residues. V gave up 1 base and J gave up 14 bases, with 18 bases separating them. The germline V gene encodes CDR1 LNHNV and CDR2 YYDKDF (reference sequence). The CDR3 protein is CATSRVGNGAVALHF. The DNA of the CDR3 is TGTGCCACCAGCAGAGTTGGCAATGGGGCGGTGGCCCTCCACTTT.

This clonotype was seen only a few times. V usage is TRBV10-2 and J usage is TRBJ2-7; either TRBD1 or TRBD2 may supply D (5 bases each). The CDR3 contains 13 residues. The V and J ends lost 1 base and 3 bases respectively, with 7 bases between them. CDR1 and CDR2 (germline): WSHSY, SAAADI. DNA for the CDR3: TGCGCCAGCAGTGAGTGGGACCACTACGAGCAGTACTTC. It is translated as CASSEWDHYEQYF.

The chain recombines TRBV24-1 with TRBJ1-2; the D is unclear. This CDR3 region has 13 residues. V gave up 1 base and J gave up 7 bases, with 9 bases separating them. Germline lookup yields CDR1 KGHDR and CDR2 SFDVKD. The chain's CDR3 is CATSDFQWGGYTF. The CDR3 coding sequence is TGTGCCACCAGTGATTTCCAGTGGGGTGGCTACACCTTC.

The chain joins TRBV4-1 to TRBJ2-2; D ambiguous. Germline V gene data show CDR1 as MGHRA and CDR2 as YSYEKL. There are 13 residues in the CDR3. V lost 0 bases to trimming and J lost 4 bases, with 3 bases between them. The CDR3 here is CASSQEATGELFF. Here the CDR3 DNA reads TGCGCCAGCAGCCAAGAAGCCACCGGGGAGCTGTTTTTT.

This clonotype was seen a handful of times. The chain has TRBV5-1 and TRBJ2-1; TRBD2 agrees at 12 bases. Trimming cost V 4 bases and J 7 bases; bases outside gene matches: 21. Germline CDR1 and CDR2: SGHRS and YFSETQ. The CDR3 length is 20 residues. The CDR3 reads CASSPPWVESLAGGRNEQFF. CDR3 DNA: TGCGCCAGCAGCCCGCCTTGGGTAGAGTCACTAGCGGGAGGACGGAATGAGCAGTTCTTC.

This clonotype was counted a few times. The chain links TRBV27 to TRBJ2-3; D call uncertain. The CDR3 is made up of 16 amino acids. CDR1 is MNHEY and CDR2 is SMNVEV in the germline V gene (reference sequence). V was pared by 4 bases and J by 2 bases, with 16 bases between. CDR3 region: CASSSLVTENTDTQYF. The CDR3 region has the DNA TGTGCCAGCAGTTCACTCGTGACGGAGAACACAGATACGCAGTATTTT.

The chain has TRBV5-1 and TRBJ2-4; weak D call: TRBD1 (5 bases). Germline V lookup: CDR1 SGHRS, CDR2 YFSETQ. The CDR3 has 16 residues. V was clipped by 3 bases and J by 0 bases, with 13 bases between them. The CDR3 region has the DNA TGCGCCAGCAGCTCCCCGGACATCCGAGCCAAAAACATTCAGTACTTC. It yields the protein CASSSPDIRAKNIQYF.

The chain couples TRBV3-1 to TRBJ2-1, with unresolved D. CDR1 LGHDT and CDR2 YNNKEL come from the germline V gene (reference sequence). V lost 4 bases to trimming and J lost 0 bases, with 10 bases between them. The CDR3 loop spans 15 amino acids. The chain's CDR3 is CASSPYTSSYNEQFF. In nucleotides, the CDR3 is TGTGCCAGCAGCCCCTATACAAGCTCCTACAATGAGCAGTTCTTC.

V gene TRBV27 combines with J gene TRBJ2-2; TRBD1 agrees at 11 bases. With V trimmed by 5 bases and J by 5 bases, 4 bases remained unmatched. CDR1 is MNHEY, CDR2 SMNVEV, per germline (reference sequence). The CDR3 extends over 15 amino acids. The CDR3 DNA sequence: TGTGCCAGCAGTCGGGGGGACAGGGGGACCGGGGAGCTGTTTTTT. It yields the protein CASSRGDRGTGELFF.

The chain joins TRBV6-2 or TRBV6-3 to TRBJ1-1, with D possibly matching TRBD1 (5 bases). The ends were cut back, 5 bases at V and 0 bases at J, with 19 bases in the middle. In germline, CDR1 is MNHEY, CDR2 SVGEGT. The CDR3 extends over 17 amino acids. CDR3 DNA sequence: TGTGCCAGCAGTATACAGGCTGGAGGGCCAATGAACACTGAAGCTTTCTTT. It specifies CASSIQAGGPMNTEAFF.

The chain carries TRBV29-1 and TRBJ2-6; D possibly matches TRBD1 or TRBD2 (6 bases each). Looked up from germline, CDR1 is SQVTM and CDR2 is ANQGSEA. With 6 bases removed from V and 3 bases from J, the gap between germline ends came to 9 bases. The CDR3 covers 13 residues. CDR3 amino acids: CSVGGNGANVLTF. The CDR3 DNA is TGCAGCGTAGGGGGGAATGGGGCCAACGTCCTGACTTTC.

This clonotype was counted between two and nine times. No DNA is shown, since the ends of the CDR3 on it are uncertain; the CDR3 is the one TCRdb lists. The J gene is TRBJ2-3, the V gene TRBV12-3 or TRBV12-4; the DNA was not compared with TRBD2, the D call given in the table. The CDR3 length equals 11 residues, ends included. CDR3 amino acids: CASSFGVGALF.

Ten or more counts support this clonotype. V usage is TRBV7-9 and J usage is TRBJ2-1; D is uncertain. Trimming removed 0 bases from V and 13 bases from J, with 13 bases in between. CDR1 and CDR2 (germline): SEHNR, FQNEAQ (reference sequence). The CDR3 consists of 13 residues. For the CDR3, the DNA is TGTGCCAGCAGCTTAGCGATCGCCCTCCATCAGTTCTTC. It codes for CASSLAIALHQFF.

V usage is TRBV11-2 and J usage is TRBJ2-5, with 7 bases identical to TRBD2. V dropped 5 bases and J dropped 3; count of bases not matched to a gene: 6. Germline loops: CDR1 SGHAT, CDR2 FQNNGV. This CDR3 comprises 14 residues. CDR3 sequence reads: CASSLTSPKETQYF. The CDR3 DNA reads TGTGCCAGCAGCCTGACTAGCCCAAAAGAGACCCAGTACTTC.

CDR3 amino acids: CATSDSGRKTSGTTDTQYF. Here the CDR3 DNA reads TGTGCCACCAGTGATTCGGGAAGAAAGACTAGCGGGACCACAGATACGCAGTATTTT. This rearrangement joins TRBV24-1 to TRBJ2-3; 11 bases fit TRBD2. Trimming cost V 2 bases and J 2 bases; bases outside gene matches: 11. Per germline, CDR1 KGHDR and CDR2 SFDVKD. This CDR3 is 19 amino acids long.

The chain is built from TRBV29-1 and TRBJ2-2, with D possibly being TRBD2 (6 bases). With 6 bases removed from V and 7 bases from J, the gap between germline ends came to 9 bases. Per the germline V gene, CDR1 is SQVTM and CDR2 is ANQGSEA. This CDR3 spans 11 amino acids. The chain's CDR3 is CSVAGSGELFF. For the CDR3, the DNA is TGCAGCGTCGCCGGGAGCGGGGAGCTGTTTTTT.

The chain employs TRBV28 and TRBJ2-2; TRBD1 agrees at 10 bases. Trimming cost V 5 bases and J 4 bases; bases outside gene matches: 7. In germline, CDR1 is MDHEN, CDR2 SYDVKM. The CDR3 extends over 16 amino acids. CDR3 in amino acids: CASSPGTGVFTGELFF. The DNA for the CDR3 is TGTGCCAGCAGTCCCGGGACAGGGGTCTTCACCGGGGAGCTGTTTTTT.

This clonotype was seen more than once but under ten times. The V and J genes are TRBV20-1 and TRBJ2-4; possible D gene TRBD1, 5 bases. The V gene lost 1 base and the J gene lost 5 bases, with 15 bases spanning the gap. The CDR3 is 15 residues long. CDR1 and CDR2 from the germline V gene are DFQATT and SNEGSKA (reference sequence). The CDR3 DNA is TGCAGTGCTAGAGGGAGTCGACAGTCCCAAAACATTCAGTACTTC. Its protein product is CSARGSRQSQNIQYF.

This clonotype has only a few counts. The chain couples TRBV6-5 to TRBJ1-4; D call uncertain. V dropped 3 bases and J dropped 0 bases, with 14 bases sitting between them. The CDR3 sequence is 17 residues long. Germline V gene data show CDR1 as MNHEY and CDR2 as SVGAGI. CDR3 loop: CASSYFGPGTTNEKLFF. Written as DNA, the CDR3 is TGTGCCAGCAGTTATTTCGGACCGGGAACAACTAATGAAAAACTGTTTTTT.

The chain carries TRBV20-1 and TRBJ2-2; D gene ambiguous. Germline V gene lookup returns CDR1 DFQATT and CDR2 SNEGSKA (reference sequence). The CDR3 has 14 amino acids. The V and J ends lost 0 bases and 4 bases respectively, with 9 bases between them. The DNA of the CDR3 is TGCAGTGCTAGAGAAACACGAAGCACCGGGGAGCTGTTTTTT. It is translated as CSARETRSTGELFF.

This clonotype showed up just a few times. This chain joins TRBV12-3 or TRBV12-4 and TRBJ2-5; D is possibly TRBD2 (5 bases). This CDR3 contains 15 residues. V dropped 5 bases and J dropped 4 bases, with 17 bases sitting between them. The CDR3 region is CASSVLGPLGETQYF. The CDR3 DNA reads as TGTGCCAGCAGTGTACTAGGCCCCCTCGGAGAGACCCAGTACTTC.